This section outlines one T cell receptor beta chain sequence together with its context. Its matching antigen is unknown. Assay used: immunoSEQ multiplex PCR; TCRdb lists only in-frame clones, some missing. The data contain fewer than 25,000 clones, about 96% of them singletons. The data derive from a study of B cell selection in AIRE deficiency. Overall study results and limits: Of a few thousand shared Treg TCRbeta sequences, roughly 33% were healthy-only, approximately 9.7% patient-only. About a third of healthy-shared Treg sequences were found among patient Tconv cells.

Sorting defined conventional CD4 T cells as CD4+CD127+. V was pared by 5 bases and J by 3 bases, with 10 bases between. Germline-derived CDR1 and CDR2 are SEHNR and FQNEAQ (reference sequence). The CDR3 runs to 13 residues. The gene calls are TRBV7-9 and TRBJ1-2; D not certain. Sequencing used CD4+CD127+ conventional T cells sorted from PBMCs. This receptor was obtained from a human donor in good health. CDR3 bases: TGTGCCAGCAGCGGACGAACTCACTATGGCTACACCTTC. Translated, it gives CASSGRTHYGYTF.